A single sample is the source of the 23 T cell receptor beta chains below, sequenced in a study of T cells in Graves' hyperthyroidism and ophthalmopathy. Researchers amplified the TCR beta CDR3 regions from RNA transcripts. During a first-round RT-PCR of the TCR CDR3, the HTBI primer set was used. TCRdb redid the calling of the multiplex PCR reads with MiXCR, one entry per CDR3 protein. The sample shows approximately 600,000 distinct CDR3 sequences, less than 25% of them seen only once. The specimen was blood. Source of these receptors: a man aged 30 to 45 with Graves' ophthalmopathy.

This sequence joins TRBV6-2 or TRBV6-3 and TRBJ2-5, with TRBD2 as a possible D gene (6 bases). There are 15 residues in the CDR3. Germline V gene sequence: CDR1 MNHEY, CDR2 SVGEGT. Trimming left V 6 bases short and J 0 bases short, with 14 bases between. The CDR3 spells CASSRQRVDQETQYF. CDR3 sequence (DNA): TGTGCCAGCAGCCGTCAGCGGGTCGACCAAGAGACCCAGTACTTC.

This clonotype has just a few counts. This chain uses TRBV20-1 with TRBJ2-1; D is perhaps TRBD2 (6 bases). The V gene's germline CDR1 is DFQATT and CDR2 SNEGSKA (reference sequence). CDR3 length: 15 amino acids. The germline V and J ends were trimmed by 1 base and 7 bases, with 17 bases remaining between them. The CDR3 sequence: CSARGPSGSPNEQFF. CDR3 bases: TGCAGTGCTAGAGGGCCCAGCGGGTCCCCAAATGAGCAGTTCTTC.

Ten or more counts support this clonotype. The rearrangement links TRBV7-9 to TRBJ2-1; weak D call: TRBD1 (6 bases). The CDR3 loop spans 14 amino acids. CDR1 is SEHNR, CDR2 FQNEAQ, per germline (reference sequence). V shed 2 bases and J shed 3 bases, with 8 bases lying between them. CDR3 sequence: CASSLRDNYNEQFF. The DNA of the CDR3 is TGTGCCAGCAGCTTAAGGGACAACTACAATGAGCAGTTCTTC.

At least ten counts were recorded for this clonotype. The J gene is TRBJ1-2, the V gene TRBV30; a possible D gene is TRBD1 (5 bases). This CDR3 spans 15 amino acids. Germline V CDR1 and CDR2: GTSNPN, SVGIG (reference sequence). The V end was cut by 4 bases, the J end by 4 bases, with 19 bases between. CDR3 bases: TGTGCCTGGATCGGGGGGAGCCGCCGGACCTATGGCTACACCTTC. Its translation: CAWIGGSRRTYGYTF. The full variable domain, with the rest looked up from reference TRBV30 and TRBJ1-2, is SQTIHQWPATLVQPVGSPLSLECTVEGTSNPNLYWYRQAAGRGLQLLFYSVGIGQISSEVPQNLSASRPQDRQFILSSKKLLLSDSGFYLCAWIGGSRRTYGYTFGSGTRLTVV.

The CDR3, as DNA: TGCAGTGCTAGGGTGGGGGCAAGCAATCAGCCCCAGCATTTT. Protein: CSARVGASNQPQHF. V usage is TRBV20-1 and J usage is TRBJ1-5; tentatively, D is TRBD1 (6 bases). Germline V gene sequence: CDR1 DFQATT, CDR2 SNEGSKA (reference sequence). V lost 3 bases, J lost 1 base, and 10 bases lay in between. The CDR3 runs to 14 residues.

The V and J genes are TRBV7-9 and TRBJ2-5; maybe TRBD1 (5 bases). The CDR3 loop spans 14 amino acids. CDR1 and CDR2 (germline): SEHNR, FQNEAQ (reference sequence). The ends were cut back, 3 bases at V and 2 bases at J, with 10 bases in the middle. CDR3 sequence: CASSFGHGQETQYF. As DNA, the CDR3 is TGTGCCAGCAGCTTCGGACATGGACAAGAGACCCAGTACTTC.

This clonotype was recorded many times. The CDR3 protein is CASTEGGYEQYF. CDR3 coding DNA: TGTGCCAGCACAGAGGGGGGCTACGAGCAGTACTTC. The chain links TRBV18 to TRBJ2-7; D may be TRBD1 or TRBD2 (6 bases each). The CDR3 is 12 amino acids. Germline loops: CDR1 KGHSH, CDR2 LQKENI. V dropped 8 bases and J dropped 3 bases, with 11 bases sitting between them.

The sample holds a few counts of this clonotype. The V call is TRBV5-1, the J call TRBJ1-1; D possibly corresponds to TRBD1 (5 bases). CDR3 length: 15 residues. Germline V gene data show CDR1 as SGHRS and CDR2 as YFSETQ. V lost 3 bases and J lost 3, with 15 bases in between. CDR3 DNA: TGCGCCAGCAGCTGGGGCGGCGAAGGTGACACTGAAGCTTTCTTT. This sequence encodes CASSWGGEGDTEAFF.

The rearrangement uses TRBV28 and TRBJ1-3, with TRBD1 identical over 7 bases. Germline CDR1 is MDHEN and CDR2 is SYDVKM. The CDR3 consists of 11 residues. Losses at the gene ends were 6 bases for V and 8 bases for J; bases not matched to a gene: 1. The DNA of the CDR3 is TGTGCCAGCAGACAGGGGTACACCATATATTTT. Residues: CASRQGYTIYF.

This clonotype came up many times. This chain links TRBV11-2 with TRBJ1-1; 7 nucleotides agree with TRBD1. Germline V gives CDR1 SGHAT, CDR2 FQNNGV. V shed 7 bases, J shed 10 bases, and the junction held 6 bases outside the gene matches. The CDR3 runs 11 residues. CDR3 DNA sequence: TGTGCCAGCATGCGACAGGGTTCAGCTTTCTTT. The encoded protein is CASMRQGSAFF.

This clonotype came up once. The chain joins TRBV27 to TRBJ2-6; D gene unclear. The CDR3 length is 16 residues. V gave up 3 bases and J gave up 1 base, with 10 bases separating them. Per the germline V gene, CDR1 is MNHEY and CDR2 is SMNVEV (reference sequence). The CDR3 is CASSFSPSSGANVLTF. CDR3 nucleotides: TGTGCCAGCAGTTTCAGCCCCTCTTCTGGGGCCAACGTCCTGACTTTC.

This sequence joins TRBV30 and TRBJ1-2, with 12 positions matching TRBD1. V trimming: 2 bases; J trimming: 4 bases; junction bases outside the gene matches: 8. This CDR3 region has 16 residues. CDR1 is GTSNPN, CDR2 SVGIG, per germline (reference sequence). This CDR3 reads CAWSPPGDRGLYGYTF. CDR3 sequence (DNA): TGTGCCTGGAGTCCCCCGGGGGACAGGGGGCTCTATGGCTACACCTTC.

The rearrangement links TRBV19 to TRBJ1-1, with 12 bases that match TRBD1. Trimming cost V 4 bases and J 4 bases; bases outside gene matches: 4. The germline V gene has CDR1 LNHDA and CDR2 SQIVND (reference sequence). The CDR3 runs 15 residues. CDR3 in DNA: TGTGCCAGTAGTAAACCGGGACAGGGGGCCACTGAAGCTTTCTTT. It codes for CASSKPGQGATEAFF.

The genes are TRBV12-3 or TRBV12-4 and TRBJ2-3; TRBD2 is a possible D gene (7 bases). CDR3 length: 17 amino acids. Trimming removed 3 bases at V and 2 bases at J, with 18 bases between. CDR3: CASSFPLADRHTDTQYF. The CDR3 DNA sequence: TGTGCCAGCAGTTTTCCCCTAGCGGACAGACACACAGATACGCAGTATTTT.

This clonotype was seen many times. The rearrangement uses TRBV20-1 and TRBJ2-1; 10 bases agree with TRBD2. Germline V gene sequence: CDR1 DFQATT, CDR2 SNEGSKA (reference sequence). The CDR3 totals 14 residues. With 5 bases clipped from V and 1 base from J, the junction kept 2 bases outside the gene matches. The chain's CDR3 is CSAGGLASYNEQFF. Written as DNA, the CDR3 is TGCAGTGCTGGGGGACTAGCGTCCTACAATGAGCAGTTCTTC.

This clonotype was counted ten times or more. The chain uses TRBV30 and TRBJ1-1; no reliable D call. This CDR3 has 13 amino acids. Germline CDR1 GTSNPN, CDR2 SVGIG (reference sequence). V shed 0 bases and J shed 7 bases, with 12 bases lying between them. This CDR3 is CAWSVLDLGEAFF. CDR3 coding DNA: TGTGCCTGGAGTGTACTCGACTTGGGTGAAGCTTTCTTT.

With respect to this clonotype: A read error may be the cause here, since a much bigger clone is one base away. This chain connects TRBV6-1 to TRBJ2-2; the match to TRBD1 covers 7 bases. The CDR3 is 14 amino acids. The J segment lost 3 bases and the V segment lost 4 bases, leaving 2 bases of the junction unmatched. Germline CDR1 reads MNHNS; CDR2 reads SASEGT. The CDR3 loop is CASSVQGYTGELFF. In DNA, the CDR3 is TGTGCCAGCAGTGTACAGGGGTACACCGGGGAGCTGTTTTTT.

J is TRBJ2-5 and V is TRBV27; the D is unclear. This CDR3 spans 13 amino acids. Germline V gene data show CDR1 as MNHEY and CDR2 as SMNVEV (reference sequence). V gave up 3 bases and J gave up 13 bases, with 18 bases separating them. CDR3 bases: TGTGCCAGCAGTTTTAAACCCCCGGGTAACCTGTACTTC. This gives the protein CASSFKPPGNLYF.

The CDR3: CASSLDLAGSSPQYF. Here the CDR3 DNA reads TGTGCCAGCAGTTTAGACCTAGCGGGAAGCTCCCCGCAGTATTTT. This chain uses TRBV28 with TRBJ2-3, with TRBD2 matching over 9 bases. Germline V gene data show CDR1 as MDHEN and CDR2 as SYDVKM. The V segment lost 2 bases and the J segment 10 bases; nucleotides outside the gene matches: 10. This CDR3 contains 15 residues.

The chain is built from TRBV5-1 and TRBJ1-1; no definite D call. V lost 3 bases, J lost 7 bases, and 16 bases lay in between. The germline V gene encodes CDR1 SGHRS and CDR2 YFSETQ. The CDR3 contains 14 residues. CDR3 region: CASSSGWFPDEAFF. CDR3 nucleotides: TGCGCCAGCAGCTCTGGTTGGTTCCCCGATGAAGCTTTCTTT.

This clonotype was recorded many times. The V gene is TRBV24-1, the J gene TRBJ2-1; D is perhaps TRBD1 or TRBD2 (5 bases each). The germline CDR1 and CDR2 sequences are KGHDR and SFDVKD. This CDR3 is 16 amino acids long. Trimming removed 2 bases from V and 8 bases from J, with 18 bases in between. In DNA form, the CDR3 reads TGTGCCACCAGTGATTACCGGGACGGGGATATGGATGAGCAGTTCTTC. It encodes CATSDYRDGDMDEQFF.

This clonotype was detected many times. The V gene is TRBV6-1, the J gene TRBJ1-1, with 7 bases fitting TRBD1. V lost 6 bases, J lost 1 base, and 8 bases stayed unmatched. Germline V gene lookup returns CDR1 MNHNS and CDR2 SASEGT. CDR3 length: 15 residues. CDR3 sequence reads: CASRERQGQNTEAFF. As DNA, the CDR3 is TGTGCCAGCAGAGAAAGACAGGGACAGAACACTGAAGCTTTCTTT.

The rearrangement links TRBV6-2 or TRBV6-3 to TRBJ2-3; perhaps TRBD1 as D (6 bases). Per the germline V gene, CDR1 is MNHEY and CDR2 is SVGEGT. V lost 2 bases to trimming and J lost 2 bases, with 20 bases between them. The CDR3 runs 18 residues. The CDR3 reads CASSYRGNTGQLTDTQYF. CDR3 sequence (DNA): TGTGCCAGCAGTTACAGGGGAAACACGGGACAACTCACAGATACGCAGTATTTT.